This entry lists 13 T cell receptor beta chains sequenced from one sample in a study of T-cell memory formation after mild COVID-19. One entry per CDR3 protein results from TCRdb running MiXCR on the 5' RACE reads. The repertoire holds about 470,000 distinct CDR3 sequences, 20% to 30% seen once, with approximately 12% in the top ten. Source material: PBMCs or a T cell subset sorted from them (not recorded which). The receptors originated from an adult woman who had mild COVID-19 (a few samples of this study predate the infection). Cell type and time point are not known.

This clonotype was seen a few times. This rearrangement joins TRBV7-9 to TRBJ2-7; D might be TRBD2 (5 bases). Trimming took 5 bases from V and 4 from J, leaving 18 bases between them. The CDR3 extends over 15 amino acids. Germline V gene lookup returns CDR1 SEHNR and CDR2 FQNEAQ (reference sequence). The CDR3 region has the DNA TGTGCCAGCAGCGGATGGCCGGGGAATACATACGAGCAGTACTTC. Its protein product is CASSGWPGNTYEQYF.

V gene TRBV5-1 combines with J gene TRBJ2-2; 8 nucleotides agree with TRBD1. The germline gives CDR1 SGHRS, CDR2 YFSETQ. V was pared by 0 bases and J by 7 bases, with 8 bases of the junction left unmatched. The CDR3 runs 16 residues. CDR3 amino acids: CASSLAMSGGIGELFF. In nucleotides, the CDR3 is TGCGCCAGCAGCTTGGCCATGTCAGGGGGCATCGGGGAGCTGTTTTTT.

This chain links TRBV5-1 with TRBJ1-2; tentatively, D is TRBD1 (5 bases). This CDR3 has 17 residues. V was trimmed by 3 bases and J by 2 bases, leaving 20 bases between them. The V gene's germline CDR1 is SGHRS and CDR2 YFSETQ. CDR3 DNA sequence: TGCGCCAGCAGCTCGTTAGGGCAGGGAGCCCTAAACTATGGCTACACCTTC. Its translation: CASSSLGQGALNYGYTF.

Only a few counts were recorded for this clonotype. This rearrangement joins TRBV7-9 to TRBJ2-7; perhaps TRBD1 as D (6 bases). Germline CDR1 and CDR2: SEHNR and FQNEAQ (reference sequence). The CDR3 spans 15 residues. V lost 5 bases, J lost 3 bases, and 17 bases lay in between. DNA of the CDR3: TGTGCCAGCAGCCTAGATTACAGGGTACTCTACGAGCAGTACTTC. This encodes CASSLDYRVLYEQYF. The full variable domain, with the rest looked up from reference TRBV7-9 and TRBJ2-7, is DTGVSQNPRHKITKRGQNVTFRCDPISEHNRLYWYRQTLGQGPEFLTYFQNEAQLEKSRLLSDRFSAERPKGSFSTLEIQRTEQGDSAMYLCASSLDYRVLYEQYFGPGTRLTVT.

V gene TRBV12-3 or TRBV12-4 combines with J gene TRBJ1-2; the match to TRBD1 covers 7 bases. V lost 5 bases to trimming and J lost 4 bases; unmatched junction nucleotides: 4. CDR3 length: 13 residues. CDR3 amino acids: CASSAGGIYGYTF. DNA of the CDR3: TGTGCCAGCAGTGCAGGGGGTATCTATGGCTACACCTTC.

There are a few counts of this clonotype. The chain carries TRBV4-1 and TRBJ2-1; 7 bases line up with TRBD2. Germline values: CDR1 MGHRA, CDR2 YSYEKL. Germline trimming cut 3 bases from V and 7 bases from J; bases unmatched to any gene: 12. This CDR3 region has 16 residues. The CDR3 loop is CASSQSLAASSNEQFF. In DNA, the CDR3 is TGCGCCAGCAGCCAGAGCCTAGCGGCCTCTTCGAATGAGCAGTTCTTC.

This clonotype was picked up a small number of times. The chain has TRBV5-1 and TRBJ1-5, with 11 bases matching TRBD1. The V gene's germline CDR1 is SGHRS and CDR2 YFSETQ. The CDR3 totals 16 residues. The ends lost 4 bases at V and 4 bases at J; junction bases unmatched: 7. In DNA form, the CDR3 reads TGCGCCAGCAGCCAGGGGACAGGGGGAAAGAATCAGCCCCAGCATTTT. Translated, it gives CASSQGTGGKNQPQHF.

Only a few counts were recorded for this clonotype. J is TRBJ2-3 and V is TRBV15, with a weak D call TRBD1 (5 bases). V was pared by 5 bases and J by 1 base, with 10 bases between. In germline, CDR1 is LNHNV, CDR2 YYDKDF (reference sequence). The CDR3 runs to 14 residues. CDR3 sequence (DNA): TGTGCCACCAGCCAGGGTATTGGCACAGATACGCAGTATTTT. It encodes CATSQGIGTDTQYF.

This clonotype was detected many times. J is TRBJ2-7 and V is TRBV29-1, with 12 bases aligning to TRBD2. J gave up 2 bases and V 5 bases, and 7 bases lay outside the gene matches. The germline V gene has CDR1 SQVTM and CDR2 ANQGSEA. The CDR3 covers 15 residues. CDR3 nucleotide sequence: TGCAGCGTTATCTGCCTAGCGGGAGGGCCCTACGAGCAGTACTTC. Encoded protein: CSVICLAGGPYEQYF.

The chain uses TRBV29-1 and TRBJ2-7; 11 bases match TRBD2. V lost 7 bases, J lost 3 bases, and 5 bases stayed unmatched. This CDR3 contains 13 residues. The germline CDR1 and CDR2 sequences are SQVTM and ANQGSEA. The CDR3 bases are TGCAGCGGTGGAGGGACTAGCGGCTACGAGCAGTACTTC. Translated: CSGGGTSGYEQYF.

This clonotype was recorded a few times. The chain is built from TRBV7-2 and TRBJ2-1; TRBD2 aligns across 8 bases. With V trimmed by 1 base and J by 8 bases, 7 bases remained unmatched. The germline gives CDR1 SGHTA, CDR2 FQGNSA. This CDR3 contains 15 residues. The CDR3 sequence is CASSLGGGRVDEQFF. Written as DNA, the CDR3 is TGTGCCAGCAGCTTAGGCGGGGGGCGCGTCGATGAGCAGTTCTTC.

The J gene is TRBJ1-1, the V gene TRBV20-1, with D possibly matching TRBD1 (5 bases). V was pared by 1 base and J by 1 base, with 10 bases between. This CDR3 has 14 residues. Germline V gene sequence: CDR1 DFQATT, CDR2 SNEGSKA (reference sequence). The CDR3 bases are TGCAGTGCTAGAGTGGCAGGGACGAACACTGAAGCTTTCTTT. It encodes CSARVAGTNTEAFF.

This clonotype was counted only a few times. The CDR3 nucleotides are TGTGCCAGCAGCTTGCGGTCTAGCGGGAGCTCCTACGAGCAGTACTTC. Its protein product is CASSLRSSGSSYEQYF. The chain has TRBV7-9 and TRBJ2-7; 10 bases map to TRBD2. Germline V gives CDR1 SEHNR, CDR2 FQNEAQ (reference sequence). Germline trimming cut 3 bases from V and 0 bases from J; bases unmatched to any gene: 5. This CDR3 has 16 residues.